This T cell receptor (beta chain) was found in a study of blood T cell repertoires in COVID-19. The CDR3 extends over 14 amino acids. Looked up from germline, CDR1 is MNHNY and CDR2 is SVGAGI (reference sequence). Trimming shortened V by 0 bases and J by 2 bases, and 7 bases separated the two germline ends. Profiled with immunoSEQ multiplex PCR; TCRdb holds only in-frame clones, not every one. In the table there are just under 45,000 clones, approximately 87% of which are singletons. Input material: peripheral blood. The V call is TRBV6-6, the J call TRBJ1-1; D is uncertain. This sequence was found in a man aged 35 to 55 with COVID-19, enrolled during active disease. The CDR3 loop is CASSYSELNTEAFF. The CDR3 DNA reads TGTGCCAGCAGTTACTCGGAGCTAAACACTGAAGCTTTCTTT.